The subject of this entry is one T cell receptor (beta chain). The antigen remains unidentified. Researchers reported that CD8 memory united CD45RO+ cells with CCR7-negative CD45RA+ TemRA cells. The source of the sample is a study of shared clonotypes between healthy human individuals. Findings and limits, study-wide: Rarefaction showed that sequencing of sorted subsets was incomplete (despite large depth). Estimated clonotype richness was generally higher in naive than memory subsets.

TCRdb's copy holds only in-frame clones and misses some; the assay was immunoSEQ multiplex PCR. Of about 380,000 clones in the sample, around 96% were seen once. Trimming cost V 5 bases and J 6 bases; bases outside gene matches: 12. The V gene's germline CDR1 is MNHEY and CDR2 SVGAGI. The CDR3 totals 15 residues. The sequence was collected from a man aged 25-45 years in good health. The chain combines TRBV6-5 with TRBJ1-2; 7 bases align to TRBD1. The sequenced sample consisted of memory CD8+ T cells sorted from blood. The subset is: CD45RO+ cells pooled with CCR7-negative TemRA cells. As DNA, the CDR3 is TGTGCCAGCAGTACGACTTCCCGACAGGGACATGGCTACACCTTC. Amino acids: CASSTTSRQGHGYTF.